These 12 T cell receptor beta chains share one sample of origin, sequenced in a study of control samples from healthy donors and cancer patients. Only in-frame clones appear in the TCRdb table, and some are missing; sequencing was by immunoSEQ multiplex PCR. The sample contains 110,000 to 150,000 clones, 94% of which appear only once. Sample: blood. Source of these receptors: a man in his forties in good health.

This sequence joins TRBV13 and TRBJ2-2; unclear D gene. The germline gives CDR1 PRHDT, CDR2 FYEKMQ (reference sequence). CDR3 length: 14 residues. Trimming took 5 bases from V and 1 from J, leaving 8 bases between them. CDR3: CASSPTLNTGELFF. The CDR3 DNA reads TGTGCCAGCAGCCCAACACTGAACACCGGGGAGCTGTTTTTT.

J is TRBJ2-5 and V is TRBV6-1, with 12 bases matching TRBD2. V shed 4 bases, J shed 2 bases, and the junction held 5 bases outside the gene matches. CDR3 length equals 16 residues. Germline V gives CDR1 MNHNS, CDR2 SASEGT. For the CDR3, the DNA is TGTGCCAGCAGTGGGATCGGGACTAGCGGGCAAGAGACCCAGTACTTC. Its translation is CASSGIGTSGQETQYF.

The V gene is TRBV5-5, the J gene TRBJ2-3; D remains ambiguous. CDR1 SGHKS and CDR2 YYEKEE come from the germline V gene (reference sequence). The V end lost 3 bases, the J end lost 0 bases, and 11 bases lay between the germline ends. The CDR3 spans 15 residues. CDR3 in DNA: TGTGCCAGCAGCTCCTGGGCCAGGAGCACAGATACGCAGTATTTT. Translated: CASSSWARSTDTQYF.

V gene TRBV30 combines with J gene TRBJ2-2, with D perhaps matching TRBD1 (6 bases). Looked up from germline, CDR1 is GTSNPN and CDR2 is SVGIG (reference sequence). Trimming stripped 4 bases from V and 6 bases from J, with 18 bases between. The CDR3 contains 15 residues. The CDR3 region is CAWTPGAGASGELFF. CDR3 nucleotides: TGTGCCTGGACCCCTGGGGCAGGGGCCTCCGGGGAGCTGTTTTTT.

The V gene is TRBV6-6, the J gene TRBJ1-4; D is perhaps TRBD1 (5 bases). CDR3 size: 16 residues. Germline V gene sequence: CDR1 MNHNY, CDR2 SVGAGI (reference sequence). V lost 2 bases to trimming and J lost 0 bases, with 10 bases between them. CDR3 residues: CASSYGQGTTNEKLFF. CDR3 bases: TGTGCCAGCAGTTACGGGCAGGGCACAACTAATGAAAAACTGTTTTTT.

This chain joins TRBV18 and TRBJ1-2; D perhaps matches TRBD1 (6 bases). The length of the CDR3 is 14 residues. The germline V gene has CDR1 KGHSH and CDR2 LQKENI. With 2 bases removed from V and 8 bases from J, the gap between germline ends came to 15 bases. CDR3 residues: CASSPERRGSGYTF. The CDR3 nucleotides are TGTGCCAGCTCACCAGAGCGCAGGGGAAGCGGCTACACCTTC.

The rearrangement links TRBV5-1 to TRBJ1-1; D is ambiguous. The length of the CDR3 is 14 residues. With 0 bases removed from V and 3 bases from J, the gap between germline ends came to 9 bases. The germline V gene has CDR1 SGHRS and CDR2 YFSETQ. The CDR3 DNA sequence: TGCGCCAGCAGCTTGGAAGGAGGGTACACTGAAGCTTTCTTT. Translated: CASSLEGGYTEAFF.

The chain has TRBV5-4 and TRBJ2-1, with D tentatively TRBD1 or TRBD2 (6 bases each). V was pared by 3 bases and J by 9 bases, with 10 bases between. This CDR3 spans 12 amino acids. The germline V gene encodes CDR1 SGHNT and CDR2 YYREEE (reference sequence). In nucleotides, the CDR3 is TGTGCCAGCAGCTCCAGGGGAGGTGAGCAGTTCTTC. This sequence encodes CASSSRGGEQFF.

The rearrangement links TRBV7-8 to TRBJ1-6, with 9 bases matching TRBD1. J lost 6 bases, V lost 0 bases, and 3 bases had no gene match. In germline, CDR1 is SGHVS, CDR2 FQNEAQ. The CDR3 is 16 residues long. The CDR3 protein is CASSLARDRVNSPLHF. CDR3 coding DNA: TGTGCCAGCAGCTTAGCCCGGGACAGGGTTAATTCACCCCTCCACTTT.

CDR3 protein: CASSKGAGNQPQHF. The CDR3 nucleotides read TGCGCCAGCAGCAAGGGGGCTGGGAATCAGCCCCAGCATTTT. The V call is TRBV4-1, the J call TRBJ1-5; 7 nucleotides agree with TRBD1. CDR3 length equals 14 residues. V was clipped by 5 bases and J by 4 bases; unmatched bases: 5. Germline-derived CDR1 and CDR2 are MGHRA and YSYEKL.

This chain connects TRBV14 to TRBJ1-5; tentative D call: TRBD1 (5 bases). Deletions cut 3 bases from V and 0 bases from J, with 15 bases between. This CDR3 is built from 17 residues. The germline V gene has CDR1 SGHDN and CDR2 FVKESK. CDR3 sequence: CASSHQRGAGSNQPQHF. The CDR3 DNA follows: TGTGCCAGCAGCCACCAGCGAGGGGCGGGTAGCAATCAGCCCCAGCATTTT.

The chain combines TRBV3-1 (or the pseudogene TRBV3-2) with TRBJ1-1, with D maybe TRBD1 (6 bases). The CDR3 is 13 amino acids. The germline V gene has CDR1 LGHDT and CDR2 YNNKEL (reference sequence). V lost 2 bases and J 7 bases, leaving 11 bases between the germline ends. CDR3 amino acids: CASSQSRGSEAFF. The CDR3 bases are TGTGCCAGCAGCCAATCCAGGGGTAGTGAAGCTTTCTTT.